Listed below are T cell receptor beta chains from one sample, sequenced in a study of cytomegalovirus exposure and HLA in healthy donors. Using immunoSEQ multiplex PCR, the repertoire was profiled, and TCRdb retains in-frame clones only, with some absent. The sample holds under 200,000 clones; 60% to 80% are singletons and the top ten take under 2.5%. What was sequenced was PBMCs. The origin of the receptors is a man aged 45 to 65 in good health and CMV-seropositive. Each CDR3 is given with its conserved first and last residue. Fields, in order: D gene, V gene, J gene, clone size, CDR3 DNA, CDR3 protein. A D gene is named only where the DNA matches it firmly. Size is omitted from some rows. Given values are once, few, many or a class for expanded clones.

d_gene: NA; v_gene: TRBV11-2; j_gene: TRBJ2-7; abundance: NA; CDR3nt: TGTGCCAGCAGCCCCGATGACAGGATCGAGCAGTACTTC; CDR3aa: CASSPDDRIEQYF
d_gene: NA; v_gene: TRBV5-4; j_gene: TRBJ2-2; abundance: NA; CDR3nt: TGTGCCAGCAGCTTTTTAGATACCGGGGAGCTGTTTTTT; CDR3aa: CASSFLDTGELFF
d_gene: NA; v_gene: TRBV6-6; j_gene: TRBJ1-2; abundance: NA; CDR3nt: TGTGCCAGCAGTTACGTACAGAGTGTAAACTATGGCTACACCTTC; CDR3aa: CASSYVQSVNYGYTF
d_gene: NA; v_gene: TRBV18; j_gene: TRBJ1-2; abundance: NA; CDR3nt: TGTGCCAGCTCACCCAACAGCGCAGTGCCAGGGGGCTACACCTTC; CDR3aa: CASSPNSAVPGGYTF
d_gene: TRBD2; v_gene: TRBV6-4; j_gene: TRBJ2-1; abundance: NA; CDR3nt: TGTGCCAGCAGTGCGGGGGGCTCCTACAATGAGCAGTTCTTC; CDR3aa: CASSAGGSYNEQFF
d_gene: TRBD2; v_gene: TRBV7-9; j_gene: TRBJ2-3; abundance: NA; CDR3nt: TGTGCCAGCAGGAATAGCGGGGGATTCGACCCCACAGATACGCAGTATTTT; CDR3aa: CASRNSGGFDPTDTQYF
d_gene: NA; v_gene: TRBV9; j_gene: TRBJ2-2; abundance: NA; CDR3nt: TGTGCCAGCAACCTCGACCCGGGGGCGAACACCGGGGAGCTGTTTTTT; CDR3aa: CASNLDPGANTGELFF
d_gene: NA; v_gene: TRBV30; j_gene: TRBJ2-5; abundance: NA; CDR3nt: TGTGCCTGGAGTGGGCGGTGGGGGGTACGGGAGACCCAGTACTTC; CDR3aa: CAWSGRWGVRETQYF
d_gene: TRBD1; v_gene: TRBV9; j_gene: TRBJ2-7; abundance: NA; CDR3nt: TGTGCCAGCAGCGTAGGTGTGACAGGGCCTCTCGAGCAGTACTTC; CDR3aa: CASSVGVTGPLEQYF
d_gene: NA; v_gene: TRBV28; j_gene: TRBJ1-3; abundance: NA; CDR3nt: TGTGCCAGCCAAGCGGGAGGGCAGGGAGATAACACCATATATTTT; CDR3aa: CASQAGGQGDNTIYF
d_gene: NA; v_gene: TRBV2; j_gene: TRBJ1-1; abundance: NA; CDR3nt: TGTGCCAGCAGTGATGATAGCCATGAAGCTTTCTTT; CDR3aa: CASSDDSHEAFF
d_gene: TRBD1; v_gene: TRBV6-5; j_gene: TRBJ1-1; abundance: NA; CDR3nt: TGTGCCAGCAGTTTAGCTGGAAGGGGGCATGCTGAAGCTTTCTTT; CDR3aa: CASSLAGRGHAEAFF
d_gene: NA; v_gene: TRBV11-2; j_gene: TRBJ1-3; abundance: NA; CDR3nt: TGTGCCAGCAGCCTCCGGGACTCTGGAAACACCATATATTTT; CDR3aa: CASSLRDSGNTIYF
d_gene: NA; v_gene: TRBV7-6; j_gene: TRBJ1-2; abundance: NA; CDR3nt: TGTGCCAGCAGCTTAGGGGGGGGCCTACGGGACTATGGCTACACCTTC; CDR3aa: CASSLGGGLRDYGYTF
d_gene: NA; v_gene: TRBV15; j_gene: TRBJ1-6; abundance: NA; CDR3nt: TGTGCCACCAGCAGAGATCAAGATCGGGAGTTTTATAATTCACCCCTCCACTTT; CDR3aa: CATSRDQDREFYNSPLHF
d_gene: NA; v_gene: TRBV7-9; j_gene: TRBJ1-4; abundance: NA; CDR3nt: TGTGCCAGCAGCGGGGGGACTGAAAAACTGTTTTTT; CDR3aa: CASSGGTEKLFF
d_gene: NA; v_gene: TRBV4-3; j_gene: TRBJ1-6; abundance: few; CDR3nt: TGCGCCAGCAGCCAAGTCCCCAGGGACATTGGCTCACCCCTCCACTTT; CDR3aa: CASSQVPRDIGSPLHF
d_gene: NA; v_gene: TRBV21-1; j_gene: TRBJ1-4; abundance: NA; CDR3nt: TGTGCCAGCAGCGATCGCCGGGACAGGATTACCCTTGCAACTAATGAAAAACTGTTTTTT; CDR3aa: CASSDRRDRITLATNEKLFF
d_gene: NA; v_gene: TRBV5-6; j_gene: TRBJ2-7; abundance: few; CDR3nt: TGTGCCAGCAGCTTGCGGGGGGCCGCCTTTAGCTACGAGCAGTACTTC; CDR3aa: CASSLRGAAFSYEQYF
d_gene: TRBD1; v_gene: TRBV7-8; j_gene: TRBJ1-6; abundance: NA; CDR3nt: TGTGCCAGCAGCTTAAGCAGGGGGAATTCACCCCTCCACTTT; CDR3aa: CASSLSRGNSPLHF
d_gene: TRBD1; v_gene: TRBV11-2; j_gene: TRBJ2-7; abundance: NA; CDR3nt: TGTGCCAGCAGCTTAGATAGGGACAGACGAAAGTACGAGCAGTACTTC; CDR3aa: CASSLDRDRRKYEQYF
d_gene: NA; v_gene: TRBV28; j_gene: TRBJ1-2; abundance: NA; CDR3nt: TGTGCCAGCAGTTTAAAGGGGAATGGCTACACCTTC; CDR3aa: CASSLKGNGYTF
d_gene: TRBD1; v_gene: TRBV13; j_gene: TRBJ2-7; abundance: few; CDR3nt: TGTGCCAGCAGCCGGGGACAGGGGAGGAACGAGCAGTACTTC; CDR3aa: CASSRGQGRNEQYF
d_gene: TRBD1; v_gene: TRBV6-1; j_gene: TRBJ1-2; abundance: NA; CDR3nt: TGTGCCAGCAGTGAAGCTTGGACAGGGTATGGCTACACCTTC; CDR3aa: CASSEAWTGYGYTF
d_gene: NA; v_gene: TRBV6-6; j_gene: TRBJ1-5; abundance: NA; CDR3nt: TGTGCCAGCAGAGACAACAGGGCCTTAAATCAGCCCCAGCATTTT; CDR3aa: CASRDNRALNQPQHF
d_gene: NA; v_gene: TRBV7-9; j_gene: TRBJ2-7; abundance: NA; CDR3nt: TGTGCCAGCAGCCCGCTGACAGGTTGGACCTACGAGCAGTACTTC; CDR3aa: CASSPLTGWTYEQYF
d_gene: NA; v_gene: TRBV7-5; j_gene: TRBJ2-7; abundance: NA; CDR3nt: TGTGCCAGAAGCCCGAGGGTAGGGTTCTACGAGCAGTACTTC; CDR3aa: CARSPRVGFYEQYF
d_gene: TRBD2; v_gene: TRBV15; j_gene: TRBJ2-2; abundance: NA; CDR3nt: TGTGCCACCAGCAGAGGGCTAGCGGGGAGACTGTCGAACACCGGGGAGCTGTTTTTT; CDR3aa: CATSRGLAGRLSNTGELFF
d_gene: NA; v_gene: TRBV6-5; j_gene: TRBJ2-1; abundance: few; CDR3nt: TGTGCCAGCAGTTACCTAAACAATGAGCAGTTCTTC; CDR3aa: CASSYLNNEQFF
d_gene: NA; v_gene: TRBV2; j_gene: TRBJ1-5; abundance: few; CDR3nt: TGTGCCAGCTGCCTGGGGCGCACCAATCAGCCCCAGCATTTT; CDR3aa: CASCLGRTNQPQHF
d_gene: NA; v_gene: TRBV27; j_gene: TRBJ2-3; abundance: NA; CDR3nt: TGTGCCAGCAGTTATGACACCCGAGATACGCAGTATTTT; CDR3aa: CASSYDTRDTQYF
d_gene: NA; v_gene: TRBV7-9; j_gene: TRBJ1-1; abundance: NA; CDR3nt: TGTGCCAGCAGCTTCTCGGGACACACGAACACTGAAGCTTTCTTT; CDR3aa: CASSFSGHTNTEAFF
d_gene: NA; v_gene: TRBV28; j_gene: TRBJ1-6; abundance: NA; CDR3nt: TGTGCCAGCAGTTCGTGGGAGGGAAGCTCCTATAATTCACCCCTCCACTTT; CDR3aa: CASSSWEGSSYNSPLHF
d_gene: TRBD1; v_gene: TRBV5-6; j_gene: TRBJ1-1; abundance: NA; CDR3nt: TGTGCCAGCAGCACCACCGGGACAGGGAGGGGGATGAACACTGAAGCTTTCTTT; CDR3aa: CASSTTGTGRGMNTEAFF
d_gene: NA; v_gene: TRBV27; j_gene: TRBJ2-5; abundance: few; CDR3nt: TGTGCCAGCAGTTTACTTCGGCAGGGGGGACGGGAGACCCAGTACTTC; CDR3aa: CASSLLRQGGRETQYF
d_gene: TRBD1; v_gene: TRBV2; j_gene: TRBJ2-1; abundance: NA; CDR3nt: TGTGCCAGCAGTTCCGACAGGGTCTCCTACAATGAGCAGTTCTTC; CDR3aa: CASSSDRVSYNEQFF
d_gene: TRBD2; v_gene: TRBV5-1; j_gene: TRBJ2-5; abundance: few; CDR3nt: TGCGCCAGCAGCTCGGTGGGGAGGGTCCCCAAGAACCAAGAGACCCAGTACTTC; CDR3aa: CASSSVGRVPKNQETQYF
d_gene: TRBD2; v_gene: TRBV6-5; j_gene: TRBJ2-1; abundance: NA; CDR3nt: TGTGCCAGCAGTTACTCGACGGGGGGGATCAATGAGCAGTTCTTC; CDR3aa: CASSYSTGGINEQFF
d_gene: TRBD1; v_gene: TRBV5-1; j_gene: TRBJ1-4; abundance: once; CDR3nt: TGCGCCAGCAGCCCGGGACAGGGGGACGAAAAACTGTTTTTT; CDR3aa: CASSPGQGDEKLFF
d_gene: TRBD2; v_gene: TRBV28; j_gene: TRBJ2-6; abundance: NA; CDR3nt: TGTGCCAGCAGCCTCGGGGGGGCTGGGGCCAACGTCCTGACTTTC; CDR3aa: CASSLGGAGANVLTF
d_gene: TRBD2; v_gene: TRBV7-2; j_gene: TRBJ2-5; abundance: NA; CDR3nt: TGTGCCAGCAGCTTAGTAGCGGGGGAGCAGTACTTC; CDR3aa: CASSLVAGEQYF
d_gene: NA; v_gene: TRBV19; j_gene: TRBJ2-5; abundance: NA; CDR3nt: TGTGCCAGTAGTCGGGCAGGGAGGGGGCAAGAGACCCAGTACTTC; CDR3aa: CASSRAGRGQETQYF
d_gene: NA; v_gene: TRBV6-5; j_gene: TRBJ2-7; abundance: NA; CDR3nt: TGTGCCAGCAGCCTGGTTGGGGGGTCCTACGAGCAGTACTTC; CDR3aa: CASSLVGGSYEQYF
d_gene: TRBD1; v_gene: TRBV27; j_gene: TRBJ2-5; abundance: once; CDR3nt: TGTGCCAGCAGTTTAAAGGCAGGGGGTGGGCTGGAGACCCAGTACTTC; CDR3aa: CASSLKAGGGLETQYF